One and the same sample provided the 11 T cell receptor beta chains below, sequenced in a study of blood T cell repertoires in COVID-19. Clones were sequenced by immunoSEQ multiplex PCR, and TCRdb holds only the in-frame ones, with some missing. The repertoire holds under 300,000 clones, with 90% as singletons. Sequences were obtained from peripheral blood. These receptors all come from a woman aged 55-69 years with COVID-19, enrolled during active disease.

The chain recombines TRBV19 with TRBJ2-7; 8 bases map to TRBD2. This CDR3 has 12 amino acids. The trim removed 8 bases at V and 3 bases at J, leaving 3 bases unmatched. Germline CDR1 is LNHDA and CDR2 is SQIVND (reference sequence). CDR3 region: CASASGSYEQYF. The CDR3 DNA is TGTGCCAGTGCCAGCGGGAGCTACGAGCAGTACTTC.

V is TRBV7-2 and J is TRBJ2-7, with a possible D match to TRBD2 (5 bases). Trimming shortened V by 2 bases and J by 3 bases, and 14 bases separated the two germline ends. Germline V gene data show CDR1 as SGHTA and CDR2 as FQGNSA. The CDR3 runs 15 residues. CDR3 bases: TGTGCCAGCAGCTTAACGGGGAACGGGCTCTACGAGCAGTACTTC. It yields the protein CASSLTGNGLYEQYF. Full variable domain (rest looked up from reference TRBV7-2 and TRBJ2-7): GAGVSQSPSNKVTEKGKDVELRCDPISGHTALYWYRQSLGQGLEFLIYFQGNSAPDKSGLPSDRFSAERTGGSVSTLTIQRTQQEDSAVYLCASSLTGNGLYEQYFGPGTRLTVT.

The chain links TRBV6-5 to TRBJ1-1, with TRBD1 matching over 7 bases. Germline values: CDR1 MNHEY, CDR2 SVGAGI. Trimming cost V 9 bases and J 5 bases; bases outside gene matches: 12. The CDR3 contains 14 residues. The CDR3 nucleotides read TGTGCCAGTTACTTAAGACAGGGAGTAACTGAAGCTTTCTTT. It yields the protein CASYLRQGVTEAFF.

The chain combines TRBV15 with TRBJ2-5; the D is unclear. CDR1 is LNHNV, CDR2 YYDKDF, per germline (reference sequence). V was trimmed by 4 bases and J by 5 bases, leaving 14 bases between them. CDR3 length: 14 amino acids. The CDR3 sequence is CATSIMLEWETQYF. The CDR3 coding sequence is TGTGCCACCAGCATTATGTTGGAGTGGGAGACCCAGTACTTC.

The CDR3: CASSRSTGVIETQYF. DNA for the CDR3: TGTGCCAGCAGCCGCTCTACAGGGGTAATAGAGACCCAGTACTTC. The V call is TRBV3-1 (or the pseudogene TRBV3-2), the J call TRBJ2-5, with 7 bases identical to TRBD1. The CDR3 is 15 amino acids. The V gene end was trimmed by 4 bases and the J gene end by 4 bases; junction bases not matched to a gene: 9. Germline-derived CDR1 and CDR2 are LGHDT and YNNKEL (reference sequence).

This clone appeared a few times. The V gene is TRBV7-2, the J gene TRBJ2-5; 8 positions match TRBD1. CDR3 length: 15 residues. Germline CDR1 and CDR2: SGHTA and FQGNSA. V trimming: 6 bases; J trimming: 1 base; junction bases outside the gene matches: 7. The CDR3, as DNA: TGTGCCAGCAGTCCCGGACAGGGCGTCCAAGAGACCCAGTACTTC. This codes for CASSPGQGVQETQYF.

The V gene is TRBV2, the J gene TRBJ2-1, with a weak D call TRBD2 (6 bases). The germline V gene has CDR1 SNHLY and CDR2 FYNNEI. The CDR3 loop spans 11 amino acids. Trimming left V 5 bases short and J 13 bases short, with 12 bases between. This chain's CDR3 is CASSKLGTQFF. The CDR3 DNA sequence: TGTGCCAGCAGTAAACTTGGGACTCAGTTCTTC.

The chain links TRBV21-1 to TRBJ1-1; TRBD1 reflects the table's D call only, with no check against the DNA. TRBV21-1 has pseudogene status. This CDR3 has 14 residues. CDR3 nucleotides: TGTGCCAGCAGGTACAGGGAAAGGAATACTGAAGCTTTCTTT. Protein: CASRYRERNTEAFF.

This chain uses TRBV4-1 with TRBJ2-1; D might be TRBD1 (6 bases). Trimming left V 5 bases short and J 10 bases short, with 12 bases between. The CDR3 runs 12 residues. Per germline, CDR1 MGHRA and CDR2 YSYEKL. The CDR3 DNA reads as TGCGCCAGCAGCAGACCGGGACAAGAGCAGTTCTTC. Amino acids: CASSRPGQEQFF.

The rearrangement uses TRBV7-9 and TRBJ2-2; 9 nucleotides align to TRBD2. V was clipped by 2 bases and J by 7 bases; unmatched bases: 8. Looked up from germline, CDR1 is SEHNR and CDR2 is FQNEAQ (reference sequence). This CDR3 has 16 residues. CDR3 DNA: TGTGCCAGCAGCTTAATACCTAGCGGGGATCACGGGGAGCTGTTTTTT. It specifies CASSLIPSGDHGELFF. The variable domain in full, completed from reference TRBV7-9 and TRBJ2-2, reads DTGVSQNPRHKITKRGQNVTFRCDPISEHNRLYWYRQTLGQGPEFLTYFQNEAQLEKSRLLSDRFSAERPKGSFSTLEIQRTEQGDSAMYLCASSLIPSGDHGELFFGEGSRLTVL.

This clone was seen only a few times. This chain uses TRBV18 with TRBJ1-6; D perhaps matches TRBD1 (5 bases). CDR1 is KGHSH and CDR2 is LQKENI in the germline V gene. Trimming took 3 bases from V and 10 from J, leaving 22 bases between them. The CDR3 runs 17 residues. The DNA for the CDR3 is TGTGCCAGCTCACCGCTTCAGTTCACAGGTGGCGAATCACCCCTCCACTTT. Translated, it gives CASSPLQFTGGESPLHF.